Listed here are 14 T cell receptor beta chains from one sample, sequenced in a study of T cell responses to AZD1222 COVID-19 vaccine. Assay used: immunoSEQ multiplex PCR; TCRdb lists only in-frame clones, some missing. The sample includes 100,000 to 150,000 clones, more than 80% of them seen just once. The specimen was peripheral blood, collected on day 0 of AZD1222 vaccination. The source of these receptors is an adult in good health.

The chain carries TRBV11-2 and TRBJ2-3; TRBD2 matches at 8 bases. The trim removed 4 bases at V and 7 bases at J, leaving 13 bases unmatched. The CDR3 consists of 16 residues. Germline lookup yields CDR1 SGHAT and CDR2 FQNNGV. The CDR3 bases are TGTGCCAGCAGCTCCCTGCGGGAGGCCCCACGCCATACGCAGTATTTT. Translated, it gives CASSSLREAPRHTQYF.

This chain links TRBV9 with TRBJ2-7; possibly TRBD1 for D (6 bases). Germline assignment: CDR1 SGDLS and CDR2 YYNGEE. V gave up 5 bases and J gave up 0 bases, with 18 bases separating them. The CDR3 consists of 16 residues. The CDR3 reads CASSTLEGESSYEQYF. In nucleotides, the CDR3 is TGTGCCAGCAGTACCCTCGAGGGGGAAAGCTCCTACGAGCAGTACTTC.

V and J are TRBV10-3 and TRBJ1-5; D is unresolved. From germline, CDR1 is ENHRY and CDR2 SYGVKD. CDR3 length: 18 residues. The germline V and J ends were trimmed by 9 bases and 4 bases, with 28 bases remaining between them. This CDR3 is CAIASHLNSAQENQPQHF. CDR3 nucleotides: TGTGCCATAGCTAGCCACCTCAACTCCGCTCAGGAGAATCAGCCCCAGCATTTT.

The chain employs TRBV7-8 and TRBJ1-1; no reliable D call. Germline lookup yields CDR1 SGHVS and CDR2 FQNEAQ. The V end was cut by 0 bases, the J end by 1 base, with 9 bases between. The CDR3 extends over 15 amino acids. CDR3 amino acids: CASSLARFPNTEAFF. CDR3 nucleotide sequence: TGTGCCAGCAGCTTAGCTCGATTCCCGAACACTGAAGCTTTCTTT.

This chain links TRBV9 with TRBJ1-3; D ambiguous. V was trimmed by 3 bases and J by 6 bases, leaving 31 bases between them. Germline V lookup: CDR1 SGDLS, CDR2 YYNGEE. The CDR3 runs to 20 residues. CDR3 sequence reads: CASSGPLPRNTTRLANTIYF. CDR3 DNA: TGTGCCAGCAGCGGCCCCCTGCCAAGGAACACGACCCGGCTCGCAAACACCATATATTTT.

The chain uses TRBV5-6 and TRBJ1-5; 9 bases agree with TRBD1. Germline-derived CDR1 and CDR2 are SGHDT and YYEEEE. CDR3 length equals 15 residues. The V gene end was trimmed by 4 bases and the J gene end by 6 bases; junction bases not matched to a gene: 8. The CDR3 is CASSATGGRGQPQHF. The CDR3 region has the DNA TGTGCCAGCAGCGCAACAGGGGGCAGGGGTCAGCCCCAGCATTTT.

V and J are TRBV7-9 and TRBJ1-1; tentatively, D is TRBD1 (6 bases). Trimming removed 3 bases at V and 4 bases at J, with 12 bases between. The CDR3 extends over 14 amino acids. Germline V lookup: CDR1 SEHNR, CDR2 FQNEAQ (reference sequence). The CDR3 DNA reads TGTGCCAGCAGCTTCGGGGGCGCGATCACTGAAGCTTTCTTT. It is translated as CASSFGGAITEAFF.

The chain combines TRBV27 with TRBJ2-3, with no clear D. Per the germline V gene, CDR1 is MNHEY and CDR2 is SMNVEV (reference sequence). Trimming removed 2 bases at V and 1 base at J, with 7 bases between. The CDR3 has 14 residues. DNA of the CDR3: TGTGCCAGCAGTTTAGCGACGGGCACAGATACGCAGTATTTT. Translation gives CASSLATGTDTQYF.

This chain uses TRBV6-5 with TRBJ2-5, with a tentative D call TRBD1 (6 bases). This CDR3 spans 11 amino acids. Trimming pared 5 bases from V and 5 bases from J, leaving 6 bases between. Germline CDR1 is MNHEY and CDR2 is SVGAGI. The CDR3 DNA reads TGTGCCAGCAGTACAGGGGAGACCCAGTACTTC. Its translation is CASSTGETQYF.

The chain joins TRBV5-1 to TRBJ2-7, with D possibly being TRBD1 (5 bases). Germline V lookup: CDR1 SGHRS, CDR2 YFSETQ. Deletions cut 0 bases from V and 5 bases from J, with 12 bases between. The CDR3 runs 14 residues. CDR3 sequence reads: CASSLAQGADEQYF. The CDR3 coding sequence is TGCGCCAGCAGCTTGGCGCAGGGTGCTGACGAGCAGTACTTC.

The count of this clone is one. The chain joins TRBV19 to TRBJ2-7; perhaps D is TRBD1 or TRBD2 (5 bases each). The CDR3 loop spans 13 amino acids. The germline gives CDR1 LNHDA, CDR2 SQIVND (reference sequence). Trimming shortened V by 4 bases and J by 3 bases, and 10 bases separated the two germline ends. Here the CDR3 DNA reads TGTGCCAGTAGTAGGGACGGGATCTACGAGCAGTACTTC. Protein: CASSRDGIYEQYF.

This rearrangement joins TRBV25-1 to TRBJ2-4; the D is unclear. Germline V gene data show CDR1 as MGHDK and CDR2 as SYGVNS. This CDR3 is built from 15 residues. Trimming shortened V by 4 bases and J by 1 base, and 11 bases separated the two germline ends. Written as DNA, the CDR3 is TGTGCCAGCAGTGGGTCTGGTGGGGCCAAAAACATTCAGTACTTC. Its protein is CASSGSGGAKNIQYF.

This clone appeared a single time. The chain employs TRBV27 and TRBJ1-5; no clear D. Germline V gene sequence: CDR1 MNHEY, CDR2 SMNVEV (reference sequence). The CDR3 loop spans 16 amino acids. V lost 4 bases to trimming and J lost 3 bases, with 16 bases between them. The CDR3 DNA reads TGTGCCAGCAGTTCCCGACCTTATGGGCCCAATCAGCCCCAGCATTTT. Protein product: CASSSRPYGPNQPQHF.

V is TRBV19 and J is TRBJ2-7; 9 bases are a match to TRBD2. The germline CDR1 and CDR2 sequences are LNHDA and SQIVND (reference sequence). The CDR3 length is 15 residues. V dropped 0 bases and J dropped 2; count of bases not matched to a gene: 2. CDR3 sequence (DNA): TGTGCCAGTAGTATAGAGGGGACTAGCACCTACGAGCAGTACTTC. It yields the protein CASSIEGTSTYEQYF.